This T cell receptor beta chain was found in a study of chemoradiotherapy in HPV16-positive cancers. Clones were sequenced by immunoSEQ multiplex PCR, and TCRdb holds only the in-frame ones, with some missing. Counted here are 25,000 to 30,000 clones, 91% occurring once; the ten biggest clones make up roughly a fifth. The source is a human donor with HPV-associated anogenital cancer. This material consisted of blood, taken from a patient who underwent chemoradiotherapy.

The CDR3 protein is CAISLDREDQPQHF. CDR3 in DNA: TGTGCCATCAGCCTAGACAGGGAAGATCAGCCCCAGCATTTT. J is TRBJ1-5 and V is TRBV10-3, with 7 nucleotides matching TRBD1. The CDR3 loop spans 14 amino acids. Germline CDR1 reads ENHRY; CDR2 reads SYGVKD. Trimming cost V 6 bases and J 5 bases; bases outside gene matches: 7.